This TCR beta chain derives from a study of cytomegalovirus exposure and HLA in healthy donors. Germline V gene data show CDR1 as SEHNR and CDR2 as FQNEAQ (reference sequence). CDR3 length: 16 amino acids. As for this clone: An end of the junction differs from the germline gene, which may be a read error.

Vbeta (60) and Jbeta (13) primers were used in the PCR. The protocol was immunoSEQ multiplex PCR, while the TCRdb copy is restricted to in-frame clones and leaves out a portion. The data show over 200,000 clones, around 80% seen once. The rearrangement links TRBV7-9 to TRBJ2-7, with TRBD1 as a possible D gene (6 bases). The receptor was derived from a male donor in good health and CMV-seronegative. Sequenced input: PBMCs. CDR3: CSSSLPSDRNTYEQYF. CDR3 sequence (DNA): TGTTCCAGCAGCTTACCCTCGGACAGAAACACCTACGAGCAGTACTTC.